This section outlines one T cell receptor (beta chain) sequence together with its context. The data stem from a study of blood T cell repertoires in COVID-19. Study background: Specimens from acute and convalescent COVID-19 originated in the United States, Italy and Spain.

Original data processing: Counts of nucleated cells, estimated from reference gene primer amplification, were obtained. Assay: immunoSEQ multiplex PCR; the TCRdb copy retains only in-frame clones and omits some. The V and J calls and clone size are taken from that table; D and trimming were inferred from the DNA. This table has 250,000 to 300,000 clones, about 85% appearing once. The germline gives CDR1 SGHDT, CDR2 YYEEEE. The V segment lost 2 bases and the J segment 12 bases; nucleotides outside the gene matches: 14. The CDR3 is 15 amino acids. This chain joins TRBV5-6 and TRBJ2-7; TRBD2 aligns across 10 bases. The TCR sequence derives from a man aged 18 to 35 with active or convalescent COVID-19. The specimen sequenced was peripheral blood. CDR3 nucleotides: TGTGCCAGCAGCTTCGGGCTAGCGGGAGAGAATCGAGGGTACTTC. Amino acid sequence: CASSFGLAGENRGYF.